This is a list of T cell receptor beta chains from one sample in a study of identical twins. TCRdb redid the calling of the 5' RACE reads with MiXCR, one entry per CDR3 protein. The data hold approximately 490,000 distinct CDR3 sequences, with 20% to 25% observed a single time. A further study also used this sample, focusing on yellow fever vaccine responses in identical twins.

The source material was CD4+ T cells sorted from blood. Every receptor here comes from a woman under 30 in good health. Both conserved end residues are part of each CDR3. The D gene is left open where the match is weak. Rows may omit the clone size; those that give it use once, few, many or a size class.

TRBJ2-3 | TRBD2 | . | TRBV14 | CASSHRSGAASTDTQYF | TGTGCCAGCAGCCACCGTAGCGGGGCCGCTAGCACAGATACGCAGTATTTT
TRBJ2-4 | TRBD1 | . | TRBV6-2/TRBV6-3 | CASRGQGTNQNIQYF | TGTGCCAGCAGAGGACAGGGCACTAACCAGAACATTCAGTACTTC
TRBJ2-2 | . | few | TRBV12-3/TRBV12-4 | CASSPRSSRRTGELFF | TGTGCCAGCAGTCCGCGGTCCTCCCGGAGGACCGGGGAGCTGTTTTTT
TRBJ1-5 | TRBD1 | . | TRBV10-2 | CASHGWATGGNSNQPQHF | TGCGCCAGCCACGGCTGGGCAACAGGGGGTAATAGCAATCAGCCCCAGCATTTT
TRBJ1-1 | . | few | TRBV6-1 | CASSVPNTEAFF | TGTGCCAGCAGTGTCCCTAACACTGAAGCTTTCTTT
TRBJ2-5 | TRBD1 | few | TRBV6-1 | CASSPGTAQRTQYF | TGTGCCAGCAGTCCTGGGACAGCTCAGCGGACCCAGTACTTC
TRBJ2-1 | TRBD2 | . | TRBV4-2 | CASSTGLAGAMTSYNEQFF | TGTGCCAGCAGCACAGGACTAGCGGGCGCTATGACGTCCTACAATGAGCAGTTCTTC
TRBJ2-1 | TRBD1 | . | TRBV10-3 | CAISGPGQGAIREQFF | TGTGCCATCAGTGGGCCGGGACAGGGGGCGATAAGGGAGCAGTTCTTC
TRBJ2-1 | . | few | TRBV6-1 | CASRQGLLANNEQFF | TGTGCCAGCAGGCAGGGACTTCTAGCTAACAATGAGCAGTTCTTC
TRBJ1-4 | . | few | TRBV6-5 | CASRDSGRKLFF | TGTGCCAGCAGGGACTCGGGGAGAAAACTGTTTTTT
TRBJ2-2 | . | . | TRBV25-1 | CASRSPIRGLNTGELFF | TGTGCCAGCAGGAGCCCCATCCGGGGGTTGAACACCGGGGAGCTGTTTTTT
TRBJ2-1 | . | few | TRBV20-1 | CSASLGLPPLYNEQFF | TGCAGTGCTAGCTTGGGACTTCCTCCCCTCTACAATGAGCAGTTCTTC
TRBJ1-1 | . | . | TRBV4-1 | CASSQARRAGDVEAYF | TGCGCCAGCAGCCAAGCCCGGAGGGCTGGAGATGTGGAAGCTTACTTT
TRBJ2-1 | TRBD2 | few | TRBV3-1 | CASSYRTSGSNEQFF | TGTGCCAGCAGCTACCGGACTAGCGGGAGCAATGAGCAGTTCTTC
TRBJ2-7 | TRBD2 | few | TRBV7-2 | CASSRASGPTYEQYF | TGTGCCAGCAGCAGAGCTAGCGGTCCTACCTACGAGCAGTACTTC
TRBJ1-5 | . | . | TRBV9 | CASSVGTGARGQPQHF | TGTGCCAGCAGCGTAGGTACTGGGGCGAGGGGTCAGCCCCAGCATTTT
TRBJ2-1 | TRBD2 | . | TRBV3-1 | CASSQEKGLYNEQFF | TGTGCCAGCAGCCAAGAAAAGGGACTATACAATGAGCAGTTCTTC
TRBJ2-5 | . | few | TRBV6-5 | CASVKGRDQETQYF | TGTGCCAGCGTTAAAGGACGGGATCAAGAGACCCAGTACTTC
TRBJ2-3 | TRBD2 | . | TRBV12-3/TRBV12-4 | CASSPPGLAGGRVTQYF | TGTGCCAGCAGCCCCCCGGGACTAGCGGGAGGCCGCGTTACGCAGTATTTT
TRBJ2-7 | . | . | TRBV6-5 | CASRGLHEQYF | TGTGCCAGCCGGGGGTTGCACGAGCAGTACTTC
TRBJ1-5 | TRBD1 | . | TRBV4-1 | CASSKTGGRNNQPQHF | TGCGCCAGCAGCAAAACAGGGGGGAGAAACAATCAGCCCCAGCATTTT
TRBJ1-2 | . | . | TRBV12-3/TRBV12-4 | CASSWEIGGGYTF | TGTGCCAGCAGTTGGGAGATTGGGGGCGGCTACACCTTC
TRBJ1-1 | TRBD1 | few | TRBV27 | CASSGRTGGFTFF | TGTGCCAGCAGTGGACGGACAGGAGGTTTCACTTTCTTT
TRBJ2-7 | . | . | TRBV5-1 | CASSLGGPGTSSYEQYF | TGCGCCAGCAGCTTGGGGGGTCCCGGGACTTCCTCCTACGAGCAGTACTTC
TRBJ2-2 | . | once | TRBV6-2/TRBV6-3 | CASSYFWGELFF | TGTGCCAGCAGTTACTTTTGGGGGGAGCTGTTTTTT
TRBJ2-4 | . | . | TRBV20-1 | CSASGGIAKNIQYF | TGCAGTGCTAGCGGGGGTATAGCCAAAAACATTCAGTACTTC
TRBJ1-2 | . | . | TRBV5-1 | CASSNVDGGYTF | TGCGCCAGCAGCAACGTCGATGGGGGCTACACCTTC
TRBJ2-3 | . | few | TRBV20-1 | CSARDLLGEVEYF | TGCAGTGCTAGAGATCTATTGGGGGAGGTGGAGTATTTT
TRBJ2-3 | TRBD2 | many | TRBV15 | CATSRDPREGSMNTQYF | TGTGCCACCAGCAGAGATCCCCGGGAGGGAAGTATGAATACGCAGTATTTT
TRBJ2-1 | . | . | TRBV12-3/TRBV12-4 | CASSLKGGLRGEQFF | TGTGCCAGCAGTTTAAAGGGGGGGCTCCGGGGTGAGCAGTTCTTC
TRBJ2-7 | TRBD1 | . | TRBV15 | CATSETGGSYEQYF | TGTGCCACCAGCGAGACAGGGGGCTCCTACGAGCAGTACTTC
TRBJ2-3 | TRBD2 | once | TRBV6-1 | CASMRGVKADTQYF | TGTGCCAGCATGCGGGGGGTGAAGGCAGATACGCAGTATTTT
TRBJ2-7 | . | . | TRBV6-1 | CASSTSSRVEQYF | TGTGCCAGCTCGACTTCGAGTCGAGTCGAGCAGTACTTC
TRBJ2-3 | TRBD2 | few | TRBV7-9 | CASSLVGTSGVTDTQYF | TGTGCCAGCAGCTTAGTCGGGACTAGCGGTGTCACAGATACGCAGTATTTT
TRBJ1-5 | . | . | TRBV5-1 | CASSLGGINQPQHF | TGCGCCAGCAGCTTGGGAGGGATCAATCAGCCCCAGCATTTT
TRBJ2-7 | . | . | TRBV20-1 | CSAEGPSYEQYF | TGCAGTGCTGAGGGACCGAGCTACGAGCAGTACTTC
TRBJ2-2 | TRBD2 | few | TRBV20-1 | CSASGLAGNTGELFF | TGCAGTGCATCGGGACTAGCGGGGAACACCGGGGAGCTGTTTTTT
TRBJ2-7 | . | . | TRBV29-1 | CSVDGQGSYEQYF | TGCAGCGTTGATGGGCAGGGTTCCTACGAGCAGTACTTC
TRBJ2-1 | . | few | TRBV14 | CASSQGRRTSSYNEQFF | TGTGCCAGCAGCCAAGGAAGGCGTACGAGCTCCTACAATGAGCAGTTCTTC
TRBJ2-7 | . | . | TRBV29-1 | CSVARQDYEQYF | TGCAGCGTCGCCCGTCAAGACTACGAGCAGTACTTC
TRBJ2-3 | . | few | TRBV4-1 | CASSQVVGTQYF | TGCGCCAGCAGCCAAGTGGTCGGGACGCAGTATTTT
TRBJ2-5 | . | . | TRBV2 | CAASWEGETQYF | TGTGCCGCCTCCTGGGAAGGAGAGACCCAGTACTTC
TRBJ2-1 | TRBD2 | . | TRBV12-3/TRBV12-4 | CASSLVSGGANEQFF | TGTGCCAGCAGTTTAGTTAGCGGGGGGGCCAATGAGCAGTTCTTC
TRBJ2-3 | . | . | TRBV4-1 | CASSQEGGTIYTQYF | TGCGCCAGCAGCCAAGAAGGGGGGACCATATATACGCAGTATTTT
TRBJ2-3 | TRBD2 | . | TRBV5-1 | CASRWELAGVGQDTQYF | TGCGCCAGCAGATGGGAGCTAGCGGGAGTAGGTCAAGATACGCAGTATTTT
TRBJ2-1 | . | . | TRBV7-3 | CASSPKIAGKFYNEQFF | TGTGCCAGCAGCCCAAAGATTGCGGGAAAATTCTACAATGAGCAGTTCTTC
TRBJ2-1 | TRBD2 | few | TRBV20-1 | CSAREGGVSEQFF | TGCAGTGCTAGAGAGGGGGGGGTGAGTGAGCAGTTCTTC
TRBJ2-7 | . | once | TRBV12-3/TRBV12-4 | CASSLGHIYEQYF | TGTGCCAGCAGTTTAGGGCACATCTACGAGCAGTACTTC
TRBJ2-2 | . | . | TRBV10-3 | CAISDLFGSDTGELFF | TGTGCCATCAGTGACCTTTTTGGATCGGACACCGGGGAGCTGTTTTTT
TRBJ1-1 | . | few | TRBV11-2 | CASSLEGSLAFF | TGTGCCAGCAGCTTAGAGGGCAGTTTAGCTTTCTTT
TRBJ1-4 | . | . | TRBV15 | CATHRATNEKLFF | TGTGCCACACACAGGGCAACTAATGAAAAACTGTTTTTT
TRBJ2-1 | . | many | TRBV6-6 | CASRVAENEQFF | TGTGCCAGCAGGGTAGCGGAGAATGAGCAGTTCTTC
TRBJ2-2 | . | few | TRBV7-8 | CASSTRSGHGELFF | TGTGCCAGCAGCACTCGGAGCGGACACGGGGAGCTGTTTTTT
TRBJ1-2 | . | few | TRBV3-1 | CASSLGPYGYTF | TGTGCCAGCAGCCTGGGACCGTATGGCTACACCTTC
TRBJ2-3 | . | few | TRBV4-1 | CASSPGRGGGTDTQYF | TGCGCCAGCAGCCCCGGAAGAGGGGGGGGGACAGATACGCAGTATTTT